This T cell receptor (beta chain) originates from a study of blood T cell repertoires in COVID-19. Germline V gene sequence: CDR1 KGHSH, CDR2 LQKENI. This CDR3 region has 15 residues. Trimming at V came to 3 bases and at J to 7 bases, leaving 8 bases not matched to a gene. TCRdb keeps only in-frame clones here, not all; method: immunoSEQ multiplex PCR. The sample consists of approximately 110,000 clones, more than 80% of them appearing once. V usage is TRBV18 and J usage is TRBJ1-2; 10 nucleotides agree with TRBD1. The TCR was taken from a woman aged 55-69 years with COVID-19, enrolled during active disease. Specimen: peripheral blood. CDR3 sequence reads: CASSPTTGGGGGYTF. In nucleotides, the CDR3 is TGTGCCAGCTCACCGACGACAGGGGGCGGGGGTGGCTACACCTTC.